What follows describes a single T cell receptor beta chain. Its target is not known. The data were obtained in a study of graft-versus-host responses after intestinal transplantation. General study points: Association was observed between peak circulating GvH clone levels and early post-transplant HvG declines. Patients who carried graft-donor T cell macrochimerism also had high graft-versus-host to host-versus-graft clonal ratios in their allografts. GvH clones occurred in recipient marrow; some first appeared in ileum or blood.

The CDR3 covers 13 residues. With 4 bases removed from V and 7 bases from J, the gap between germline ends came to 14 bases. Germline lookup yields CDR1 SGHKS and CDR2 YYEKEE (reference sequence). TCRdb keeps only in-frame clones here, not all; method: immunoSEQ multiplex PCR. The sample yields more than 75,000 clones, approximately 90% seen once. Material: unstimulated CD4+ T cells sorted from spleen or lymph node cells, obtained before transplant. The clonotype originates from a human donor who was the organ donor for an intestinal transplant. The chain joins TRBV5-5 to TRBJ1-2; D is perhaps TRBD1 (6 bases). CDR3 nucleotides: TGTGCCAGCAGCGTACAGGGTTGGCGTGGCTACACCTTC. Translated: CASSVQGWRGYTF. Based on the CDR3 plus reference TRBV5-5 and TRBJ1-2, the full variable domain is DAGVTQSPTHLIKTRGQQVTLRCSPISGHKSVSWYQQVLGQGPQFIFQYYEKEERGRGNFPDRFSARQFPNYSSELNVNALLLGDSALYLCASSVQGWRGYTFGSGTRLTVV.